The present TCR beta chain was sequenced within a study of shared clonotypes between healthy human individuals. This clone was seen only a few times. All donors qualified as healthy HIV-negative adults and had experienced no recent acute infections or vaccinations. The authors divided CD4+ cells into CD45RA+ naive and CD45RA-negative memory subsets. The CDR3 is made up of 16 amino acids. Germline V CDR1 and CDR2: SGHAT, FQNNGV. The J segment lost 0 bases and the V segment lost 5 bases, leaving 6 bases of the junction unmatched. Original handling: ImmunoSEQ gave junction-only sequences without quality scores, so filtering differed. TCRdb's table, derived via immunoSEQ multiplex PCR, lists solely in-frame clones and lacks some. For V, J and clone size, that table is used; D and trimming come from the DNA. The sample has over a million clones, around 78% seen once.

This clonotype was obtained from a man younger than 35 in good health. Some clones in this sample may be carry-over from other donors' samples. The gene calls are TRBV11-2 and TRBJ2-1, with 8 nucleotides matching TRBD2. The specimen was memory CD4+ T cells from PBMCs. The subset here: CD45RA-negative fraction. CDR3 sequence reads: CASSPLSGNSYNEQFF. In nucleotides, the CDR3 is TGTGCCAGCAGCCCCCTTAGCGGGAACTCCTACAATGAGCAGTTCTTC.